This T cell receptor (beta chain) originates from a study of regulatory T cells in long-lasting Graves disease. Looked up from germline, CDR1 is SEHNR and CDR2 is FQNEAQ (reference sequence). The CDR3 runs to 15 residues. V trimming: 2 bases; J trimming: 8 bases; junction bases outside the gene matches: 9. Regarding time point: newly diagnosed GD, antithyroid drugs for less than 3 months. Isolated PBMC RNA provided the starting material for the TCR library. Through Arm-PCR of CDR3 regions and iRepertoire HTBI primers, TCR beta libraries were built. TCRdb analysed the multiplex PCR reads with MiXCR anew, one entry per CDR3 protein. Of 440,000 or so distinct CDR3 sequences listed, 15% to 20% are singletons. These records were also assigned to another study, of T cells in Graves' hyperthyroidism and ophthalmopathy. From that report: Newly diagnosed hyperthyroidism, duration under 2 months, in patients aged 18 to 65.

The clonotype was recovered from a woman aged 25 to 39 with Graves disease. The genes are TRBV7-9 and TRBJ2-1, with 7 nucleotides matching TRBD2. The sequencing here drew on peripheral blood mononuclear cells (PBMCs), taken at new diagnosis, from a patient treated with antithyroid drugs. CDR3 DNA sequence: TGTGCCAGCAGCTTATCCGATAGGCGGGAGTATGAGCAGTTCTTC. Protein: CASSLSDRREYEQFF.